The 21 T cell receptor beta chains in this list originate from one sample, sequenced in a study of breast tumors, draining lymph nodes, adjacent tissues. TCRdb redid the calling of the multiplex PCR reads with MiXCR, one entry per CDR3 protein. The sample holds about 230,000 distinct CDR3 sequences; approximately 31% are singletons and the top ten take over 1.1%. Breast cancer patients provided tissue from their axillary draining lymph nodes. Sequencing input: axillary lymph node tissue. Receptor source: a female donor with breast cancer. Some clones in this sample may be carry-over from other donors' samples.

The chain recombines TRBV5-1 with TRBJ2-7, with 10 positions matching TRBD1. The CDR3 has 15 amino acids. The J segment lost 7 bases and the V segment lost 3 bases, leaving 10 bases of the junction unmatched. The germline gives CDR1 SGHRS, CDR2 YFSETQ. CDR3 in DNA: TGCGCCAGCAGCTCAACCAGACAGGGGGCCGGAGAGCAGTACTTC. It specifies CASSSTRQGAGEQYF. Together with reference TRBV5-1 and TRBJ2-7, the CDR3 gives the full variable domain: KAGVTQTPRYLIKTRGQQVTLSCSPISGHRSVSWYQQTPGQGLQFLFEYFSETQRNKGNFPGRFSGRQFSNSRSEMNVSTLELGDSALYLCASSSTRQGAGEQYFGPGTRLTVT.

Turning to this clonotype: This is likely a read error, given that the CDR3 carries no conserved phenylalanine or tryptophan at its end. No DNA is shown, since the ends of the CDR3 on it are uncertain; the CDR3 is the one TCRdb lists. J is TRBJ1-4 and V is TRBV20-1; TRBD1 is the table's D call, not checked against the DNA. The germline CDR1 and CDR2 sequences are DFQATT and SNEGSKA (reference sequence). The CDR3 has 9 residues if both end residues are counted. The CDR3 loop is CSAPHWDRD.

This clonotype came up a few times. For the CDR3, the DNA is TGTGCCAGTGGTGTCACAGATACGCAGTATTTT. Protein product: CASGVTDTQYF. This chain links TRBV19 with TRBJ2-3, with D unclear. CDR1 is LNHDA and CDR2 is SQIVND in the germline V gene (reference sequence). Trimming pared 8 bases from V and 2 bases from J, leaving 5 bases between. The CDR3 is made up of 11 amino acids.

About this clonotype itself: Without the conserved terminal phenylalanine or tryptophan, this CDR3 likely stems from a read error. The chain uses TRBV7-8 and TRBJ1-1, with D tentatively TRBD1 (5 bases). This CDR3 contains 14 residues. Germline-derived CDR1 and CDR2 are SGHVS and FQNEAQ. With 1 base removed from V and 11 bases from J, the gap between germline ends came to 17 bases. CDR3 nucleotides: TGTGCCAGCAGCTTAGATCGGGGGTGGGCGCGGGCTTTCCTT. Protein sequence: CASSLDRGWARAFL.

The chain carries TRBV6-1 and TRBJ1-5; no firm D call. V lost 1 base to trimming and J lost 6 bases, with 7 bases between them. Per the germline V gene, CDR1 is MNHNS and CDR2 is SASEGT. The CDR3 extends over 13 amino acids. CDR3: CASSEGIRQPQHF. For the CDR3, the DNA is TGTGCCAGCAGTGAAGGGATACGTCAGCCCCAGCATTTT.

This clonotype showed up just a few times. The J gene is TRBJ2-5, the V gene TRBV28; D gene unclear. V lost 5 bases and J lost 2, with 12 bases in between. The CDR3 spans 14 residues. Germline V gene data show CDR1 as MDHEN and CDR2 as SYDVKM. CDR3 amino acids: CASSPRHAQETQYF. The CDR3 DNA reads as TGTGCCAGCAGTCCTCGACACGCACAAGAGACCCAGTACTTC.

The chain couples TRBV15 to TRBJ1-6, with D possibly matching TRBD1 (5 bases). The germline CDR1 and CDR2 sequences are LNHNV and YYDKDF (reference sequence). V lost 1 base and J 10 bases, leaving 14 bases between the germline ends. This CDR3 is 15 amino acids long. The CDR3 is CATSRAGAPWSPLHF. The CDR3, as DNA: TGTGCCACCAGCAGAGCCGGGGCCCCCTGGTCACCCCTCCACTTT.

This clonotype was counted ten times or more. The rearrangement joins TRBV20-1 to TRBJ2-3; 8 bases map to TRBD2. The CDR3 is 13 residues long. Trimming removed 6 bases from V and 8 bases from J; junction bases left unmatched: 10. Germline CDR1 is DFQATT and CDR2 is SNEGSKA (reference sequence). The CDR3, as DNA: TGCAGTGCCGTAAGCGGGGGAGGGTCTACGCAGTATTTT. Protein product: CSAVSGGGSTQYF.

Concerning this clonotype itself: Given the absence of the conserved phenylalanine or tryptophan at the CDR3 end, a read error is likely. The limits of the CDR3 on the DNA are not certain, so only TCRdb's listed CDR3 is given. The J gene is TRBJ1-4, the V gene TRBV4-2. The CDR3 comprises 11 residues, both ends counted. Germline CDR1 is LGHNA and CDR2 is YNFKEQ. The CDR3 reads CASSQDAGNPY.

There are many counts of this clonotype. A clone one base away is much larger, so this may be a read error. The gene calls are TRBV20-1 and TRBJ2-7, with 12 bases fitting TRBD1. The CDR3 consists of 14 residues. With 3 bases clipped from V and 6 bases from J, the junction kept 6 bases outside the gene matches. Germline V lookup: CDR1 DFQATT, CDR2 SNEGSKA (reference sequence). DNA for the CDR3: TGCAGTGCTAGTCGGGGACAGGGGGCCACCGAGCAGTACTTC. It codes for CSASRGQGATEQYF.

The rearrangement uses TRBV11-1 and TRBJ1-6, with 8 bases identical to TRBD1. Germline CDR1 SGHAT, CDR2 FQDESV (reference sequence). The CDR3 length is 15 residues. V lost 2 bases and J lost 7; bases outside the gene matches: 4. CDR3 DNA sequence: TGTGCCAGCAGCTTAACGGACAGGGTAAATTCACCCCTCCACTTT. Its protein product is CASSLTDRVNSPLHF.

This clonotype was recorded many times. The genes are TRBV28 and TRBJ2-7; 10 positions match TRBD2. Germline V gene sequence: CDR1 MDHEN, CDR2 SYDVKM. CDR3 size: 16 residues. V lost 6 bases, J lost 0 bases, and 8 bases stayed unmatched. CDR3 region: CASRPHGTSDSYEQYF. The CDR3 nucleotides are TGTGCCAGCAGGCCTCACGGGACTAGCGACTCCTACGAGCAGTACTTC.

Turning to this clonotype: Just one base apart from a much larger clone, this may be a read error. The V call is TRBV3-2, the J call TRBJ2-2; TRBD1 was called by the table and not checked on the DNA. TRBV3-2 is tagged as a pseudogene. This CDR3 is 14 amino acids long. The DNA for the CDR3 is TGTCCCAGCCGATCAGTCTGCGCCGGCGGGGAGCTGTTTTTT. Translated: CPSRSVCAGGELFF.

This clonotype showed up many times. This rearrangement joins TRBV10-2 to TRBJ2-7; the D is unclear. The CDR3 runs to 16 residues. Trimming stripped 0 bases from V and 0 bases from J, with 12 bases between. Looked up from germline, CDR1 is WSHSY and CDR2 is SAAADI. The CDR3 nucleotides read TGCGCCAGCAGTGAGTCTGGGCCGGTGAGCTCCTACGAGCAGTACTTC. Its protein product is CASSESGPVSSYEQYF.

This clonotype was observed many times. The chain is built from TRBV9 and TRBJ2-3; the match to TRBD2 covers 9 bases. Germline V lookup: CDR1 SGDLS, CDR2 YYNGEE. V was clipped by 0 bases and J by 6 bases; unmatched bases: 8. The CDR3 is 16 residues long. This CDR3 reads CASSVEPAGGSDTQYF. The CDR3 coding sequence is TGTGCCAGCAGCGTAGAGCCAGCGGGAGGTAGCGATACGCAGTATTTT. Combining the CDR3 with reference TRBV9 and TRBJ2-3 gives the whole variable domain DSGVTQTPKHLITATGQRVTLRCSPRSGDLSVYWYQQSLDQGLQFLIQYYNGEERAKGNILERFSAQQFPDLHSELNLSSLELGDSALYFCASSVEPAGGSDTQYFGPGTRLTVL.

The sample holds many counts of this clonotype. The chain couples TRBV4-2 to TRBJ2-7; the D gene could be TRBD1 or TRBD2 (6 bases each). This CDR3 contains 12 residues. The germline V gene encodes CDR1 LGHNA and CDR2 YNFKEQ. V dropped 5 bases and J dropped 7 bases, with 12 bases sitting between them. CDR3 sequence (DNA): TGTGCCAGCAGCTATCGGGGGCGAGAGCAGTACTTC. Translating gives CASSYRGREQYF.

The chain has TRBV10-1 and TRBJ1-4; TRBD1 might be the D (6 bases). The germline CDR1 and CDR2 sequences are WNHNN and SYGVQD (reference sequence). This CDR3 has 14 residues. The ends were cut back, 7 bases at V and 5 bases at J, with 14 bases in the middle. CDR3 sequence (DNA): TGCGCCAGCAACAAGACAGGCCTAAATGAAAAACTGTTTTTT. Residues: CASNKTGLNEKLFF.

This clonotype was seen ten or more times. The chain joins TRBV10-2 to TRBJ2-6; D may be TRBD2 (6 bases). Trimming stripped 4 bases from V and 0 bases from J, with 10 bases between. In germline, CDR1 is WSHSY, CDR2 SAAADI. CDR3 length: 16 amino acids. CDR3 DNA: TGCGCCAGCAGTGCCACCGGGGGCTCTGGGGCCAACGTCCTGACTTTC. Its translation is CASSATGGSGANVLTF.

This clonotype was found many times. The chain has TRBV20-1 and TRBJ2-7, with TRBD1 matching 9 bases. Germline trimming cut 4 bases from V and 4 bases from J; bases unmatched to any gene: 5. The CDR3 is 13 amino acids. Looked up from germline, CDR1 is DFQATT and CDR2 is SNEGSKA (reference sequence). The chain's CDR3 is CSAIPGQGYEQYF. CDR3 DNA sequence: TGCAGTGCTATCCCGGGACAGGGTTACGAGCAGTACTTC.

There are many counts of this clonotype. V usage is TRBV7-2 and J usage is TRBJ2-3; D remains ambiguous. The germline CDR1 and CDR2 sequences are SGHTA and FQGNSA. Trimming stripped 5 bases from V and 3 bases from J, with 6 bases between. This CDR3 comprises 12 residues. The CDR3 is CASSISTDTQYF. The CDR3 coding sequence is TGTGCCAGCAGCATCTCGACAGATACGCAGTATTTT.

This clonotype was counted ten times or more. The rearrangement links TRBV19 to TRBJ2-5, with 10 bases fitting TRBD2. The trim removed 6 bases at V and 4 bases at J, leaving 5 bases unmatched. In germline, CDR1 is LNHDA, CDR2 SQIVND (reference sequence). The CDR3 consists of 14 residues. CDR3 in DNA: TGTGCCAGTAGAGCGGGAGGGCCGATAGAGACCCAGTACTTC. This codes for CASRAGGPIETQYF.